This T cell receptor (beta chain) was found in a study of T cell responses to AZD1222 COVID-19 vaccine. The analysis combined second doses at about 4 or about 12 weeks. Study findings and constraints: Spike-wide vaccine-associated CD4 TCRs dominated at 160-218 and 743-854.

TCRdb keeps only in-frame clones here, not all; method: immunoSEQ multiplex PCR. The repertoire has roughly 180,000 clones, 85% to 95% of them found once; the top ten carry around 1.6%. Notes on this clone: Its specificity is unknown.

The specimen was peripheral blood, collected 28 days after the second AZD1222 dose. The source of this sequence is an adult who received the AZD1222 COVID-19 vaccine.

DNA for the CDR3: TGTGCCAGCTCACCAACGGGACAGAAAGAGACCCAGTACTTC. Translating gives CASSPTGQKETQYF. The chain uses TRBV18 and TRBJ2-5; the match to TRBD1 covers 7 bases. The CDR3 contains 14 residues. Looked up from germline, CDR1 is KGHSH and CDR2 is LQKENI. With V trimmed by 2 bases and J by 3 bases, 3 bases remained unmatched.